This passage covers 9 T cell receptor beta chains from one sample sequenced in a study of STAT5B mutations in CD4+ large granular lymphocyte leukemia. TCRdb keeps only in-frame clones here, not all; method: immunoSEQ multiplex PCR. The table shows around 33,000 clones, with roughly 80% occurring only once. Sequencing input: CD4+ T cells from blood buffy coats. These receptors were obtained from a human donor in good health.

The chain links TRBV28 to TRBJ1-2, with D possibly matching TRBD1 (6 bases). Germline CDR1 reads MDHEN; CDR2 reads SYDVKM. The CDR3 loop spans 13 amino acids. Trimming shortened V by 4 bases and J by 8 bases, and 14 bases separated the two germline ends. This chain's CDR3 is CASSSGVTGGYTF. The DNA of the CDR3 is TGTGCCAGCAGTTCAGGGGTAACTGGGGGCTACACCTTC.

This chain joins TRBV5-6 and TRBJ2-7, with D perhaps matching TRBD1 (6 bases). Looked up from germline, CDR1 is SGHDT and CDR2 is YYEEEE. The CDR3 sequence is 14 residues long. The V end was cut by 4 bases, the J end by 2 bases, with 13 bases between. Here the CDR3 DNA reads TGTGCCAGCAGCGGACAGTTAACCACCTACGAGCAGTACTTC. Encoded protein: CASSGQLTTYEQYF. Full variable domain (missing parts from reference TRBV5-6 and TRBJ2-7): DAGVTQSPTHLIKTRGQQVTLRCSPKSGHDTVSWYQQALGQGPQFIFQYYEEEERQRGNFPDRFSGHQFPNYSSELNVNALLLGDSALYLCASSGQLTTYEQYFGPGTRLTVT.

The rearrangement uses TRBV18 and TRBJ2-5; D remains ambiguous. The length of the CDR3 is 12 residues. V lost 3 bases and J 2 bases, leaving 4 bases between the germline ends. Germline V gene sequence: CDR1 KGHSH, CDR2 LQKENI. CDR3 in amino acids: CASSPGQETQYF. CDR3 nucleotides: TGTGCCAGCTCACCGGGGCAAGAGACCCAGTACTTC.

V gene TRBV6-5 combines with J gene TRBJ2-7, with a possible D match to TRBD2 (5 bases). The CDR3 consists of 14 residues. CDR1 is MNHEY and CDR2 is SVGAGI in the germline V gene. Trimming cost V 6 bases and J 2 bases, with 14 bases left between them. CDR3 bases: TGTGCCAGCAGACGGGGTACAACAGCCTACGAGCAGTACTTC. It encodes CASRRGTTAYEQYF.

The chain links TRBV10-2 to TRBJ2-5; D unresolved. This CDR3 spans 11 amino acids. Trimming removed 4 bases from V and 7 bases from J, with 7 bases in between. The germline CDR1 and CDR2 sequences are WSHSY and SAAADI. The CDR3 spells CASSVMGTQYF. The CDR3 DNA reads TGCGCCAGCAGTGTCATGGGGACCCAGTACTTC.

This clone has more than one count but fewer than ten. The genes are TRBV19 and TRBJ2-5, with D uncertain. Germline V gene sequence: CDR1 LNHDA, CDR2 SQIVND (reference sequence). V was clipped by 1 base and J by 1 base, with 10 bases between them. There are 15 residues in the CDR3. CDR3 region: CASSIAHIAQETQYF. In nucleotides, the CDR3 is TGTGCCAGTAGTATAGCACACATAGCCCAAGAGACCCAGTACTTC.

The chain recombines TRBV15 with TRBJ1-2; D may be TRBD1 (6 bases). Germline lookup yields CDR1 LNHNV and CDR2 YYDKDF (reference sequence). V was pared by 4 bases and J by 1 base, with 22 bases between. This CDR3 spans 18 amino acids. The CDR3 DNA sequence: TGTGCCACCAGCAAATCTACAGGAAAAGGGGGTTATAACTATGGCTACACCTTC. Its protein is CATSKSTGKGGYNYGYTF.

This clone appeared once. V usage is TRBV6-1 and J usage is TRBJ1-4, with TRBD1 identical over 10 bases. Germline V CDR1 and CDR2: MNHNS, SASEGT. CDR3 size: 19 residues. The J segment lost 4 bases and the V segment lost 4 bases, leaving 15 bases of the junction unmatched. CDR3 region: CASSALSRDRGVYNEKLFF. Here the CDR3 DNA reads TGTGCCAGCAGTGCATTATCCCGGGACAGGGGAGTCTATAATGAAAAACTGTTTTTT.

This chain joins TRBV7-7 and TRBJ2-7, with D perhaps TRBD1 (6 bases). This CDR3 region has 15 residues. Germline CDR1 and CDR2: SSHAT and FNYEAQ (reference sequence). Trimming removed 0 bases from V and 6 bases from J, with 15 bases in between. The CDR3 nucleotides are TGTGCCAGCAGCTTAGCGCAGGGGACCCCCTTCGAGCAGTACTTC. It encodes CASSLAQGTPFEQYF.